This is a list of T cell receptor beta chains from one sample in a study of blood T cell repertoires in COVID-19. Libraries were prepared by immunoSEQ multiplex PCR; TCRdb keeps only in-frame clonotypes and omits some of them. The data hold about 190,000 clones, with 70% to 80% observed a single time. Specimen: PBMCs or T cells enriched from blood (not recorded which). The receptor source for this set is a woman in her 50s who had recovered from COVID-19. Each CDR3 is given with its conserved first and last residue. Fields, in order: clone size, V gene, J gene, D gene, CDR3 protein, CDR3 DNA. D genes are given only for firm matches. Clone sizes are given selectively: once, few, many, or a class where the clone is expanded.

>.|TRBV28|TRBJ1-4|.
CASRPYTGSTEKLFF
TGTGCCAGCAGACCCTATACAGGGAGTACAGAAAAACTGTTTTTT
>.|TRBV4-1|TRBJ2-1|.
CASSRTGDYNEQFF
TGCGCCAGCAGCCGGACCGGGGACTACAATGAGCAGTTCTTC
>once|TRBV12-3/TRBV12-4|TRBJ2-7|.
CASSPGRREQYF
TGTGCCAGCAGTCCGGGGAGGAGGGAGCAGTACTTC
>few|TRBV6-2/TRBV6-3|TRBJ2-3|.
CASSEWASTDTQYF
TGTGCCAGCAGTGAGTGGGCCAGCACAGATACGCAGTATTTT
>few|TRBV28|TRBJ1-6|.
CASSLGAQGHSPLHF
TGTGCCAGCAGTTTAGGGGCTCAGGGGCATTCACCCCTCCACTTT
>.|TRBV23-1|TRBJ2-3|.
CASTKPTDTQYF
TGCGCCAGCACAAAGCCCACAGATACGCAGTATTTT
>.|TRBV28|TRBJ2-3|.
CASSQPPAGGQYF
TGTGCCAGCAGCCAACCACCCGCAGGTGGGCAGTATTTT
>.|TRBV7-3|TRBJ1-1|TRBD1
CASSTGGNTEAFF
TGTGCCAGCAGCACAGGGGGGAACACTGAAGCTTTCTTT
>.|TRBV7-6|TRBJ2-7|TRBD2
CASSLGVQQREGTYEQYF
TGTGCCAGCAGCTTAGGGGTGCAGCAGCGGGAGGGCACCTACGAGCAGTACTTC
>.|TRBV7-8|TRBJ1-3|.
CASSSGGGNTIYF
TGTGCCAGCAGCTCAGGTGGGGGAAACACCATATATTTT
>few|TRBV12-5|TRBJ2-2|TRBD2
CASGRSTGGTGELFF
TGTGCTAGTGGACGTTCCACCGGGGGGACCGGGGAGCTGTTTTTT
>.|TRBV10-1|TRBJ2-5|.
CASSGQAEETQYF
TGCGCCAGCAGTGGACAGGCTGAAGAGACCCAGTACTTC
>.|TRBV5-4|TRBJ1-4|.
CASSLAQSTNEKLFF
TGTGCCAGCAGCTTGGCCCAGTCAACTAATGAAAAACTGTTTTTT
>.|TRBV28|TRBJ1-3|TRBD1
CASSPGTAGNTIYF
TGTGCCAGCAGTCCGGGGACAGCTGGAAACACCATATATTTT
>.|TRBV7-2|TRBJ2-2|TRBD2
CASSSGLAGGELFF
TGTGCCAGCAGCTCCGGACTAGCCGGCGGGGAGCTGTTTTTT
>.|TRBV5-1|TRBJ1-1|.
CASSLGQAFEAFF
TGCGCCAGCAGCTTGGGTCAGGCCTTTGAAGCTTTCTTT
>.|TRBV5-6|TRBJ2-7|TRBD1
CASSSWDRPTYEQYF
TGTGCCAGCAGTTCATGGGACAGGCCGACCTACGAGCAGTACTTC
>.|TRBV9|TRBJ1-4|.
CASSPPGTRGYEKLFF
TGTGCCAGCAGCCCACCAGGGACAAGGGGTTATGAAAAACTGTTTTTT
>.|TRBV7-9|TRBJ2-5|.
CASSPFRDQETQYF
TGTGCCAGCAGCCCTTTTCGGGACCAAGAGACCCAGTACTTC
>.|TRBV7-9|TRBJ2-1|TRBD2
CASSSLTRGRSSEQFF
TGTGCCAGCAGCTCCCTAACCCGCGGGAGGAGCAGTGAGCAGTTCTTC
>few|TRBV4-2|TRBJ1-3|TRBD1
CASSQAGTGGNTIYF
TGTGCCAGCAGCCAAGCCGGGACAGGGGGAAACACCATATATTTT
>once|TRBV18|TRBJ1-1|TRBD1
CASSPDRVRGNTEAFF
TGTGCCAGCTCACCAGACAGGGTGCGAGGTAACACTGAAGCTTTCTTT
>few|TRBV28|TRBJ2-7|.
CATRTGPGYEQYF
TGTGCCACCCGCACAGGGCCTGGCTACGAGCAGTACTTC
>.|TRBV28|TRBJ2-3|.
CASSLRQTTDTQYF
TGTGCCAGCAGTTTAAGACAGACCACAGATACGCAGTATTTT
>.|TRBV4-2|TRBJ2-7|.
CASSQGSEQYF
TGTGCCAGCAGCCAGGGGAGCGAGCAGTACTTC
>.|TRBV7-3|TRBJ2-2|TRBD2
CASSYSSGANTGELFF
TGTGCCAGCAGCTACTCTAGCGGAGCGAACACCGGGGAGCTGTTTTTT
>.|TRBV3-1/TRBV3-2|TRBJ2-2|TRBD2
CASSRLAGEVGELFF
TGTGCCAGCAGCCGACTAGCGGGAGAGGTCGGGGAGCTGTTTTTT
>.|TRBV5-1|TRBJ2-6|.
CASSLEKGSLSGANVLTF
TGCGCCAGCAGCTTGGAAAAGGGGTCCCTCTCTGGGGCCAACGTCCTGACTTTC
>few|TRBV19|TRBJ2-7|.
CASNNGKSYEQYF
TGTGCCAGTAACAACGGGAAGTCCTACGAGCAGTACTTC
>.|TRBV27|TRBJ2-7|TRBD1
CASSLSPGQGLSEQYF
TGTGCCAGCAGTTTATCGCCCGGACAGGGGCTTTCCGAGCAGTACTTC
>.|TRBV12-5|TRBJ2-2|.
CASGLSNTGELFF
TGTGCTAGTGGTTTGTCCAATACCGGGGAGCTGTTTTTT
>.|TRBV28|TRBJ1-2|TRBD1
CASRGQGGYGYTF
TGTGCCAGCAGGGGACAGGGGGGCTATGGCTACACCTTC
>.|TRBV4-2|TRBJ2-6|.
CASSPRVGRAGSGANVLTF
TGTGCCAGCAGCCCCAGGGTAGGCAGAGCTGGCTCTGGGGCCAACGTCCTGACTTTC
>.|TRBV18|TRBJ2-3|TRBD2
CASSPGLAGVSRTDTQYF
TGTGCCAGCTCACCAGGACTAGCGGGAGTAAGTAGGACAGATACGCAGTATTTT
>.|TRBV6-2/TRBV6-3|TRBJ2-3|.
CASSPSDTQYF
TGTGCCAGCAGTCCCTCAGATACGCAGTATTTT
>.|TRBV4-2|TRBJ2-7|TRBD1
CASSQAGDSYEQYF
TGTGCCAGCAGCCAAGCCGGGGACAGCTACGAGCAGTACTTC
>.|TRBV2|TRBJ1-3|.
CASTLNLKGNTIYF
TGTGCCAGCACCCTGAACCTTAAGGGGAACACCATATATTTT
>.|TRBV20-1|TRBJ1-2|TRBD1
CSARTGNGYTF
TGCAGTGCGCGGACAGGGAATGGCTACACCTTC
>.|TRBV7-6|TRBJ2-7|.
CASSLQQGHGYEQYF
TGTGCCAGCAGCCTCCAACAGGGCCACGGCTACGAGCAGTACTTC
>many|TRBV12-3/TRBV12-4|TRBJ1-1|TRBD1
CASGQAVNTEAFF
TGTGCCAGTGGACAGGCAGTGAACACTGAAGCTTTCTTT
>few|TRBV18|TRBJ2-2|.
CASSRSGGELFF
TGTGCCAGCTCACGCTCAGGCGGGGAGCTGTTTTTT
>many|TRBV7-8|TRBJ2-5|.
CASSSASEFEETQYF
TGTGCCAGCAGCTCGGCTAGCGAGTTTGAGGAGACCCAGTACTTC
>few|TRBV3-1/TRBV3-2|TRBJ2-5|TRBD1
CASSQVIGQGAETQYF
TGTGCCAGCAGCCAAGTCATCGGACAGGGGGCTGAGACCCAGTACTTC
>few|TRBV6-1|TRBJ1-2|.
CASSEVGKGGGYGYTF
TGTGCCAGCAGTGAGGTTGGGAAAGGGGGTGGATATGGCTACACCTTC
>.|TRBV27|TRBJ2-7|TRBD2
CASSFGLSGIYEQYF
TGTGCCAGCAGTTTCGGTCTGAGCGGGATCTACGAGCAGTACTTC
>.|TRBV18|TRBJ1-1|.
CASSRGMGAITEAFF
TGTGCCAGCTCACGAGGTATGGGGGCGATCACTGAAGCTTTCTTT
>once|TRBV24-1|TRBJ2-1|.
CATSPTGMNEQFF
TGTGCCACCTCCCCGACGGGGATGAATGAGCAGTTCTTC
>.|TRBV7-3|TRBJ1-2|TRBD1
CASRYRDRGYGYTF
TGTGCCAGCAGGTACCGGGACAGGGGATATGGCTACACCTTC
>few|TRBV28|TRBJ1-5|.
CASSLAGNEQPQHF
TGTGCCAGCAGTTTAGCGGGGAATGAGCAGCCCCAGCATTTT
>.|TRBV5-4|TRBJ2-2|TRBD1
CARDRGRTGELFF
TGTGCCAGGGACAGGGGTCGGACCGGGGAGCTGTTTTTT
>.|TRBV10-2|TRBJ2-1|.
CASRGSEQFF
TGCGCCAGCAGGGGGAGCGAGCAGTTCTTC
>.|TRBV10-3|TRBJ2-1|TRBD1
CAISDAGTATNEQFF
TGTGCCATCAGTGACGCCGGGACAGCTACAAATGAGCAGTTCTTC
>.|TRBV28|TRBJ2-1|TRBD1
CATGGDRVNEQFF
TGTGCCACTGGGGGGGACAGGGTGAATGAGCAGTTCTTC
>.|TRBV28|TRBJ2-7|.
CASLGQGYEQYF
TGTGCCAGCCTTGGACAAGGCTACGAGCAGTACTTC
>.|TRBV10-3|TRBJ1-2|TRBD1
CAISESRGRYTF
TGTGCCATCAGTGAGTCTAGGGGGCGTTACACCTTC
>.|TRBV19|TRBJ2-5|.
CASGQETQYF
TGTGCCAGCGGGCAAGAGACCCAGTACTTC
>.|TRBV9|TRBJ1-1|TRBD1
CASSVEGGRDTEAFF
TGTGCCAGCAGCGTCGAAGGGGGCAGGGACACTGAAGCTTTCTTT
>.|TRBV5-1|TRBJ1-3|TRBD1
CASSFSHGTAGNTIYF
TGCGCCAGCAGCTTTTCCCATGGGACAGCTGGAAACACCATATATTTT
>.|TRBV7-8|TRBJ1-1|.
CASSSDMNTEAFF
TGTGCCAGCAGTTCAGATATGAACACTGAAGCTTTCTTT
>.|TRBV5-4|TRBJ2-3|TRBD2
CASSAPTSAATDTQYF
TGTGCCAGCAGCGCCCCGACTAGCGCGGCCACAGATACGCAGTATTTT